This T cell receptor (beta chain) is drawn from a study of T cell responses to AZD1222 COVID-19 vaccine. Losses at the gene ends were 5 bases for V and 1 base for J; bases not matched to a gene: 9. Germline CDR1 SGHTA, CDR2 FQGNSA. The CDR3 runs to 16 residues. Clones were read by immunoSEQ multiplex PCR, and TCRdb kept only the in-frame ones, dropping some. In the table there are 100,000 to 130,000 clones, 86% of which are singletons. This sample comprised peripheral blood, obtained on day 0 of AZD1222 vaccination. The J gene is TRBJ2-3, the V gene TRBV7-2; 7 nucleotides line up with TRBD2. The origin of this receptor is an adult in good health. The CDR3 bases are TGTGCCAGCAGCCCCTTCGGTCGGGGGGGCACAGATACGCAGTATTTT. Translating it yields CASSPFGRGGTDTQYF.